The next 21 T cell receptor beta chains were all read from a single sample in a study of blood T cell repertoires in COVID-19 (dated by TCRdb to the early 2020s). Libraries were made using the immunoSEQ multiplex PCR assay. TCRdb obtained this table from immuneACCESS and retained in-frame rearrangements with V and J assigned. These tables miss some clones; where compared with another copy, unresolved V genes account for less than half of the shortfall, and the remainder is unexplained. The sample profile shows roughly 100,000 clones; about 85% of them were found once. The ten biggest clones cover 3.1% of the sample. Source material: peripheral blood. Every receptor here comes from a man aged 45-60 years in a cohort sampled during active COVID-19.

The CDR3, as DNA: TGTGCCATTTCGAGACAGGGTAGTCATCAGCCCCAGCATTTT. This gives the protein CAISRQGSHQPQHF. This sequence joins TRBV10-3 and TRBJ1-5; 7 positions agree with TRBD1. J was trimmed by 5 bases and V by 9 bases; bases with no gene match: 10. This CDR3 has 14 amino acids. Per the germline V gene, CDR1 is ENHRY and CDR2 is SYGVKD.

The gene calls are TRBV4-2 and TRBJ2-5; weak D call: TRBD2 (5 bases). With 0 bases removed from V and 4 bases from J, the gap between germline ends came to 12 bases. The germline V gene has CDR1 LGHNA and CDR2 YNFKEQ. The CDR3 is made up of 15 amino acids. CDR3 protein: CASSQESASGETQYF. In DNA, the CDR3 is TGTGCCAGCAGCCAAGAATCTGCGAGCGGAGAGACCCAGTACTTC.

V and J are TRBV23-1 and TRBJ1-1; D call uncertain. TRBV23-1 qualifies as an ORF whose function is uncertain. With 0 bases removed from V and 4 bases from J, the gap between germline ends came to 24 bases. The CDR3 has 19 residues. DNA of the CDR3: TGCGCCAGCAGTCAATCGCGGTTCCGCCAAGGGTATGCGGGCACTGAAGCTTTCTTT. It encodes CASSQSRFRQGYAGTEAFF.

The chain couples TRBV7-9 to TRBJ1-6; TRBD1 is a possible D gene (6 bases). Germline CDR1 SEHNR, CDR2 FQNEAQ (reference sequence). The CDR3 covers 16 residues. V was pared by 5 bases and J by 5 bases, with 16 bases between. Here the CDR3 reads CASSGPPPGDNSPLHF. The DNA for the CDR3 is TGTGCCAGCAGCGGTCCCCCCCCAGGGGATAATTCACCCCTCCACTTT.

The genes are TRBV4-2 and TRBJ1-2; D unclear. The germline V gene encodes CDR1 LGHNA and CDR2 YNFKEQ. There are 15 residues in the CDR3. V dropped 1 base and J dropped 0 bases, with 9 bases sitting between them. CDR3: CASSQVTETNYGYTF. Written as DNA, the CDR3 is TGTGCCAGCAGCCAAGTCACAGAAACTAACTATGGCTACACCTTC.

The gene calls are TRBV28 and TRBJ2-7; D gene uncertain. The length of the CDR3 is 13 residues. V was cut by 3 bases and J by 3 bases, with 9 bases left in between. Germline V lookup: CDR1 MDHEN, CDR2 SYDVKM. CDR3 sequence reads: CASSFGLLYEQYF. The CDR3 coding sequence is TGTGCCAGCAGTTTCGGTCTACTCTACGAGCAGTACTTC.

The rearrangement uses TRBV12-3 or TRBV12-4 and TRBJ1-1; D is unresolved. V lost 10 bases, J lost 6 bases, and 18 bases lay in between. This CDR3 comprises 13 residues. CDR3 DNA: TGTGCCATCCGTGGCGGCCCGTACTCTGAAGCTTTCTTT. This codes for CAIRGGPYSEAFF.

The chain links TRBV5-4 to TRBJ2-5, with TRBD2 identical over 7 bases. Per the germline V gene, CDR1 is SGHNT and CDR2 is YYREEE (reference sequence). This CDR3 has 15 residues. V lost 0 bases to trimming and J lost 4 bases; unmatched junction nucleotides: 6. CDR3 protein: CASSLEGGGGETQYF. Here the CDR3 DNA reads TGTGCCAGCAGCTTGGAGGGTGGCGGGGGAGAGACCCAGTACTTC. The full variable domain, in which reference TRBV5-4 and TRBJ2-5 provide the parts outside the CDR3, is ETGVTQSPTHLIKTRGQQVTLRCSSQSGHNTVSWYQQALGQGPQFIFQYYREEENGRGNFPPRFSGLQFPNYSSELNVNALELDDSALYLCASSLEGGGGETQYFGPGTRLLVL.

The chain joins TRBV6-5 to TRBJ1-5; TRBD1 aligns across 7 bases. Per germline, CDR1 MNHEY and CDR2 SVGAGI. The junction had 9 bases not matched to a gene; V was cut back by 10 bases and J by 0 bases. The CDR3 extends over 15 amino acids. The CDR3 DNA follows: TGTGCCACATTAAAAGACAGGGATAGCAATCAGCCCCAGCATTTT. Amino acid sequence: CATLKDRDSNQPQHF.

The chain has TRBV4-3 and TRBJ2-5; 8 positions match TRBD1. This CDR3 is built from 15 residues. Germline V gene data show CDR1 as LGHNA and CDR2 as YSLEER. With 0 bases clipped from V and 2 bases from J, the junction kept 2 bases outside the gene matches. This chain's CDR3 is CASSQDRTGQETQYF. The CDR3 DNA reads TGCGCCAGCAGCCAAGATCGGACAGGGCAAGAGACCCAGTACTTC.

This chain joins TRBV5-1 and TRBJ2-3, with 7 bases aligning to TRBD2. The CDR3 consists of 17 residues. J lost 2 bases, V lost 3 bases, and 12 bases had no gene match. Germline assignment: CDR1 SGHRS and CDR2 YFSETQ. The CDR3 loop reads CASSSGGGGGATDTQYF. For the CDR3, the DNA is TGCGCCAGCAGCTCGGGAGGTGGCGGGGGAGCCACAGATACGCAGTATTTT.

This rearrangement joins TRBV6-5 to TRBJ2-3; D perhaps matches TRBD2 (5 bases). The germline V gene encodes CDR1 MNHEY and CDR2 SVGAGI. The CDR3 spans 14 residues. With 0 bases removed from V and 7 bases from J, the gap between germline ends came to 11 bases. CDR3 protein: CASSYSPSTNTQYF. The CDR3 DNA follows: TGTGCCAGCAGTTACTCTCCTAGCACGAATACGCAGTATTTT.

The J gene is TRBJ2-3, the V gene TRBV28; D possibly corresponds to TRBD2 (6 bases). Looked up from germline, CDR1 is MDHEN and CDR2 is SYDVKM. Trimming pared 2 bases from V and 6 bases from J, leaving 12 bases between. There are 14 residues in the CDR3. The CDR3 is CASSLTSGGDTQYF. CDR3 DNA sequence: TGTGCCAGCAGTTTAACTAGTGGGGGGGATACGCAGTATTTT.

The CDR3 sequence is CASSPFTSGGGETQYF. The CDR3 DNA sequence: TGTGCCAGTAGTCCATTCACTAGCGGGGGGGGAGAGACCCAGTACTTC. The rearrangement joins TRBV19 to TRBJ2-5; 13 nucleotides line up with TRBD2. This CDR3 is 16 amino acids long. Trimming at V came to 5 bases and at J to 4 bases, leaving 7 bases not matched to a gene. Germline CDR1 LNHDA, CDR2 SQIVND (reference sequence).

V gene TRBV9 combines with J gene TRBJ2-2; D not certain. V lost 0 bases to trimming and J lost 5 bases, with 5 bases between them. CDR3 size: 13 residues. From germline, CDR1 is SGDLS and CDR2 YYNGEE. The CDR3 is CASSVAGTGELFF. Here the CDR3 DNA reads TGTGCCAGCAGCGTAGCGGGTACCGGGGAGCTGTTTTTT.

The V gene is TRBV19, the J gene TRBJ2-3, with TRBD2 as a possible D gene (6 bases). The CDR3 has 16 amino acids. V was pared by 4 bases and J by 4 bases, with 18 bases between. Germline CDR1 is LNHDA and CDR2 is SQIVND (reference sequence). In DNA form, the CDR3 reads TGTGCCAGTAGTACCCGGGACTCCGGAAGGCCAGATACGCAGTATTTT. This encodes CASSTRDSGRPDTQYF.

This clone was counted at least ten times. CDR3 sequence reads: CASSLGQGIGNTIYF. For the CDR3, the DNA is TGTGCCAGCAGCTTGGGACAGGGTATCGGAAACACCATATATTTT. The chain uses TRBV5-8 and TRBJ1-3; 7 nucleotides align to TRBD1. V shed 0 bases, J shed 4 bases, and the junction held 4 bases outside the gene matches. The CDR3 is 15 residues long. Looked up from germline, CDR1 is SGHTS and CDR2 is YDEGEE.

CDR3 nucleotide sequence: TGTGCCAGCAGCTTAGACGGTGTGAGTTCCAATAGCAATCAGCCCCAGCATTTT. It is translated as CASSLDGVSSNSNQPQHF. The V gene is TRBV7-2, the J gene TRBJ1-5; unclear D gene. Germline V lookup: CDR1 SGHTA, CDR2 FQGNSA. CDR3 length equals 18 residues. V gave up 1 base and J gave up 0 bases, with 16 bases separating them.

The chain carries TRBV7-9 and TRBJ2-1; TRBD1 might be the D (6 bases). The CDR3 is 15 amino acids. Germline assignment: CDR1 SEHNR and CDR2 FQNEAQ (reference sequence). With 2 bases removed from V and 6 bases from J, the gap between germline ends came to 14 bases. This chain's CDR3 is CASSLHLGGPNEQFF. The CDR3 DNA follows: TGTGCCAGCAGCTTACATTTAGGGGGACCCAATGAGCAGTTCTTC.

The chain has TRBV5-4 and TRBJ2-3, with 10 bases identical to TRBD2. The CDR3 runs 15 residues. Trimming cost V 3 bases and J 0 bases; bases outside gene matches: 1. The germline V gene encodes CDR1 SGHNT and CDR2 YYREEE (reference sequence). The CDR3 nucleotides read TGTGCCAGCAGCTCACTAGCGGGGAGCACAGATACGCAGTATTTT. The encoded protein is CASSSLAGSTDTQYF.

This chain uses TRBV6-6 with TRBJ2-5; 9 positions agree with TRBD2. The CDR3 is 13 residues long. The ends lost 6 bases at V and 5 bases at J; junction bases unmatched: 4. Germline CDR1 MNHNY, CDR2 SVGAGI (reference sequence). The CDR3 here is CASSLAGRETQYF. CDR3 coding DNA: TGTGCCAGCAGCCTAGCGGGAAGGGAGACCCAGTACTTC.